The 30 T cell receptor beta chains below come from one sample, sequenced in a study of vaccination effects on CD4 cells after COVID-19. Their antigen targets remain unknown. TCRdb's table, derived via immunoSEQ multiplex PCR, lists solely in-frame clones and lacks some. The table has around 59,000 clones, 75% to 85% seen once. ViraFEST expansion of antigen-specific CD4+ T cells with viral peptide pools preceded sequencing. With approximately 9 days of culture completed, CD4+ T cells were isolated. As their vaccination, participants received two doses of either BNT162b2 or mRNA-1273. This material consisted of CD4+ T cells from PBMCs cultured with HCoV-OC43 spike peptides, taken after COVID-19 vaccination. The subset denotes: HCoV-OC43 spike overlapping peptide pool stimulation. Receptors were obtained from a human donor who received a COVID-19 vaccine.

The chain uses TRBV10-1 and TRBJ2-7; D unresolved. Trimming left V 5 bases short and J 3 bases short, with 8 bases between. Germline V gene sequence: CDR1 WNHNN, CDR2 SYGVQD (reference sequence). CDR3 length: 12 residues. CDR3 amino acids: CASSKAIYEQYV. The CDR3 nucleotides are TGCGCCAGCAGTAAAGCTATCTACGAGCAGTACGTC.

The chain employs TRBV7-3 and TRBJ1-2; D may be TRBD1 (5 bases). In germline, CDR1 is SGHTA, CDR2 FQGTGA. The CDR3 is 12 residues long. V was shortened by 4 bases and J by 14 bases, with 17 bases between the two germline ends. The CDR3 loop reads CASSSGSGGETF. The CDR3 region has the DNA TGTGCCAGCAGCTCAGGGAGCGGGGGGGAGACCTTC.

The chain combines TRBV7-9 with TRBJ1-2, with 7 bases that match TRBD1. V was pared by 5 bases and J by 6 bases, with 6 bases of the junction left unmatched. The CDR3 is 13 residues long. Germline V gene lookup returns CDR1 SEHNR and CDR2 FQNEAQ (reference sequence). DNA for the CDR3: TGTGCCAGCAGCCACCCTACAGGGGATGGCTACACCTTC. Translating it yields CASSHPTGDGYTF.

This rearrangement joins TRBV5-1 to TRBJ2-7, with D tentatively TRBD1 (5 bases). V was pared by 0 bases and J by 3 bases, with 7 bases between. The CDR3 has 13 residues. Germline values: CDR1 SGHRS, CDR2 YFSETQ. This CDR3 reads CASSLGGGYEQYV. The CDR3 coding sequence is TGCGCCAGCAGCTTGGGGGGCGGCTACGAGCAGTACGTC.

V usage is TRBV10-1 and J usage is TRBJ2-3; TRBD2 matches 8 bases. J lost 4 bases, V lost 10 bases, and 10 bases had no gene match. This CDR3 contains 14 residues. Looked up from germline, CDR1 is WNHNN and CDR2 is SYGVQD (reference sequence). The CDR3 DNA is TGCGCCACGGGGAACCGGGGGGGACCAGATACGCAGTATTTT. Encoded protein: CATGNRGGPDTQYF.

The V call is TRBV28, the J call TRBJ1-4, with 9 bases lining up with TRBD1. The CDR3 is 14 amino acids. The V gene end was trimmed by 6 bases and the J gene end by 6 bases; junction bases not matched to a gene: 5. The germline gives CDR1 MDHEN, CDR2 SYDVKM. The CDR3 sequence is CASSNRGRDEKLFF. In DNA form, the CDR3 reads TGTGCCAGCAGCAACAGGGGGCGGGATGAAAAACTGTTTTTT.

In its sample, this clone was seen a few times. The chain combines TRBV5-4 with TRBJ2-3; D tentatively reads TRBD1 or TRBD2 (5 bases each). Germline CDR1 SGHNT, CDR2 YYREEE (reference sequence). V was shortened by 4 bases and J by 4 bases, with 13 bases between the two germline ends. This CDR3 region has 14 residues. The CDR3 reads CASSPDWGSDTQYF. The CDR3 nucleotides are TGTGCCAGCAGCCCGGACTGGGGGTCAGATACGCAGTATTTT.

The chain links TRBV4-1 to TRBJ2-1; 8 nucleotides agree with TRBD2. CDR1 and CDR2 from the germline V gene are MGHRA and YSYEKL. The CDR3 length is 15 residues. Trimming took 0 bases from V and 4 from J; bases not matched to a gene: 2. The CDR3 here is CASSQDRGGYNEQFF. The CDR3 DNA reads TGCGCCAGCAGCCAAGATCGGGGGGGGTACAATGAGCAGTTCTTC.

The chain carries TRBV15 and TRBJ1-1; the D gene is possibly TRBD1 (5 bases). Germline assignment: CDR1 LNHNV and CDR2 YYDKDF (reference sequence). The CDR3 totals 14 residues. Trimming took off 8 bases at V and 5 bases at J, with 18 bases between the two ends. The CDR3 DNA reads as TGTGCCACCGCCCCGAGGGGCGGGTTTACTGAAGCTTTCTTT. Translated, it gives CATAPRGGFTEAFF.

This clone was recorded only once. This chain links TRBV9 with TRBJ1-3; 7 nucleotides match TRBD1. There are 15 residues in the CDR3. V lost 0 bases to trimming and J lost 4 bases; unmatched junction nucleotides: 4. Germline CDR1 and CDR2: SGDLS and YYNGEE. The CDR3 DNA is TGTGCCAGCAGCGTAGCCGGACAGGCCGGAAACACCATATATTTT. Protein: CASSVAGQAGNTIYF. The entire variable domain, with the rest obtained from reference TRBV9 and TRBJ1-3, is as follows: DSGVTQTPKHLITATGQRVTLRCSPRSGDLSVYWYQQSLDQGLQFLIQYYNGEERAKGNILERFSAQQFPDLHSELNLSSLELGDSALYFCASSVAGQAGNTIYFGEGSWLTVV.

J is TRBJ2-3 and V is TRBV15; D gene uncertain. The CDR3 has 14 residues. The V end lost 2 bases, the J end lost 0 bases, and 6 bases lay between the germline ends. From germline, CDR1 is LNHNV and CDR2 YYDKDF (reference sequence). The CDR3 DNA sequence: TGTGCCACCAGCAGATCCACTAGCACAGATACGCAGTATTTT. This gives the protein CATSRSTSTDTQYF.

The V gene is TRBV5-1, the J gene TRBJ1-1; maybe TRBD1 (6 bases). V gave up 1 base and J gave up 1 base, with 14 bases separating them. CDR3 length equals 16 residues. Germline-derived CDR1 and CDR2 are SGHRS and YFSETQ. CDR3 bases: TGCGCCAGCAGCTTGCGTACAGGGAGGGGGAACACTGAAGCTTTCTTT. Protein sequence: CASSLRTGRGNTEAFF.

In this sample, this clone turned up once. The chain is built from TRBV5-6 and TRBJ2-2, with D uncertain. Germline CDR1 is SGHDT and CDR2 is YYEEEE. V lost 2 bases and J lost 0, with 8 bases in between. The CDR3 has 15 residues. The CDR3 loop is CASSLDFSNTGELFF. CDR3 nucleotide sequence: TGTGCCAGCAGCTTAGACTTTTCGAACACCGGGGAGCTGTTTTTT. The full variable domain, in which reference TRBV5-6 and TRBJ2-2 provide the parts outside the CDR3, is DAGVTQSPTHLIKTRGQQVTLRCSPKSGHDTVSWYQQALGQGPQFIFQYYEEEERQRGNFPDRFSGHQFPNYSSELNVNALLLGDSALYLCASSLDFSNTGELFFGEGSRLTVL.

The V call is TRBV27, the J call TRBJ1-1; D possibly corresponds to TRBD1 (5 bases). The CDR3 contains 14 residues. V dropped 0 bases and J dropped 6 bases, with 11 bases sitting between them. Per the germline V gene, CDR1 is MNHEY and CDR2 is SMNVEV (reference sequence). The CDR3 DNA is TGTGCCAGCAGTTTATCGGGGCAAGGGCCTGAAGCTTTCTTT. Translation gives CASSLSGQGPEAFF.

This chain uses TRBV18 with TRBJ1-4; D is ambiguous. Trimming removed 3 bases at V and 5 bases at J, with 10 bases between. The CDR3 loop spans 14 amino acids. Per the germline V gene, CDR1 is KGHSH and CDR2 is LQKENI. The CDR3: CASSPGRANEKLFF. As DNA, the CDR3 is TGTGCCAGCTCACCGGGAAGAGCGAATGAAAAACTGTTTTTT.

The rearrangement joins TRBV5-1 to TRBJ2-1; 7 bases are shared with TRBD1. CDR3 size: 15 residues. Germline CDR1 is SGHRS and CDR2 is YFSETQ. Trimming at V came to 0 bases and at J to 3 bases, leaving 3 bases not matched to a gene. The CDR3 nucleotides read TGCGCCAGCAGCTTGGGACAGGGCAGCTACAATGAGCAGTTCTTC. Translating gives CASSLGQGSYNEQFF.

The rearrangement uses TRBV19 and TRBJ2-6; TRBD2 matches at 10 bases. The V segment lost 7 bases and the J segment 0 bases; nucleotides outside the gene matches: 6. From germline, CDR1 is LNHDA and CDR2 SQIVND (reference sequence). This CDR3 is built from 17 residues. CDR3 loop: CASTGLAGVSGANVLTF. CDR3 DNA sequence: TGTGCCAGTACTGGGCTAGCGGGGGTCTCTGGGGCCAACGTCCTGACTTTC.

The rearrangement uses TRBV6-1 and TRBJ1-5; TRBD1 might be the D (5 bases). CDR1 is MNHNS, CDR2 SASEGT, per germline. This CDR3 is built from 15 residues. V was shortened by 0 bases and J by 7 bases, with 13 bases between the two germline ends. The CDR3 DNA follows: TGTGCCAGCAGTGAAGCGAGGGGCAGAAAACAGCCCCAGCATTTT. The encoded protein is CASSEARGRKQPQHF.

The chain uses TRBV6-5 and TRBJ2-2; the D is unclear. The V end lost 6 bases, the J end lost 5 bases, and 10 bases lay between the germline ends. This CDR3 has 13 amino acids. Germline lookup yields CDR1 MNHEY and CDR2 SVGAGI. The CDR3 sequence: CASRRTLTGELFF. The CDR3 nucleotides read TGTGCCAGCAGGAGGACGCTTACCGGGGAGCTGTTTTTT.

In its sample, this clone is medium-sized. The V gene is TRBV7-8, the J gene TRBJ1-5, with no clear D. Germline V gene sequence: CDR1 SGHVS, CDR2 FQNEAQ. This CDR3 comprises 17 residues. The germline V and J ends were trimmed by 5 bases and 0 bases, with 17 bases remaining between them. CDR3 DNA sequence: TGTGCCAGCAGCACCCTGGGGAAACAGCATAGCAATCAGCCCCAGCATTTT. Its translation is CASSTLGKQHSNQPQHF.

The rearrangement links TRBV30 to TRBJ1-2; D uncertain. The V and J ends lost 8 bases and 4 bases respectively, with 17 bases between them. The CDR3 spans 13 residues. CDR1 is GTSNPN, CDR2 SVGIG, per germline (reference sequence). CDR3 region: CARSEATGYGYTF. The CDR3 DNA sequence: TGTGCCCGCTCCGAAGCAACGGGCTATGGCTACACCTTC.

In this sample, this clone turned up a few times. The V gene is TRBV27, the J gene TRBJ2-2, with D uncertain. The germline V gene has CDR1 MNHEY and CDR2 SMNVEV (reference sequence). Trimming removed 0 bases from V and 6 bases from J, with 14 bases in between. This CDR3 contains 16 residues. CDR3 region: CASSLSARRRSGELFF. The CDR3 region has the DNA TGTGCCAGCAGTTTATCGGCTAGAAGGCGGTCCGGGGAGCTGTTTTTT.

The chain couples TRBV3-1 (or the pseudogene TRBV3-2) to TRBJ1-1; tentative D call: TRBD1 (5 bases). The CDR3 is 15 amino acids. CDR1 LGHDT and CDR2 YNNKEL come from the germline V gene (reference sequence). The V gene lost 5 bases and the J gene lost 1 base, with 14 bases spanning the gap. The CDR3 here is CASSFRGSGNTEAFF. The DNA for the CDR3 is TGTGCCAGCAGCTTCCGGGGGTCGGGGAACACTGAAGCTTTCTTT.

This clone appeared once. V usage is TRBV5-4 and J usage is TRBJ1-1; D not certain. From germline, CDR1 is SGHNT and CDR2 YYREEE (reference sequence). CDR3 length equals 13 residues. The V and J ends lost 5 bases and 1 base respectively, with 9 bases between them. CDR3 sequence (DNA): TGTGCCAGCAGTTCCAAGACGAACACTGAAGCTTTCTTT. Translation: CASSSKTNTEAFF. The complete variable domain, with remaining parts taken from reference TRBV5-4 and TRBJ1-1, reads ETGVTQSPTHLIKTRGQQVTLRCSSQSGHNTVSWYQQALGQGPQFIFQYYREEENGRGNFPPRFSGLQFPNYSSELNVNALELDDSALYLCASSSKTNTEAFFGQGTRLTVV.

This clone was recorded a few times. The V gene is TRBV5-6, the J gene TRBJ2-1; the match to TRBD1 covers 7 bases. V gave up 2 bases and J gave up 4 bases; unmatched junction bases: 3. CDR3 length equals 14 residues. CDR1 is SGHDT and CDR2 is YYEEEE in the germline V gene. CDR3 sequence reads: CASSLGTAYNEQFF. The CDR3 coding sequence is TGTGCCAGCAGCTTAGGGACAGCTTACAATGAGCAGTTCTTC.

The chain is built from TRBV3-1 (or the pseudogene TRBV3-2) and TRBJ1-4, with TRBD1 identical over 8 bases. This CDR3 contains 16 residues. V shed 2 bases, J shed 2 bases, and the junction held 4 bases outside the gene matches. Germline V gene lookup returns CDR1 LGHDT and CDR2 YNNKEL (reference sequence). The chain's CDR3 is CASSQNRGITNEKLFF. CDR3 bases: TGTGCCAGCAGCCAAAACAGGGGGATCACTAATGAAAAACTGTTTTTT.

The gene calls are TRBV19 and TRBJ1-1, with 8 nucleotides matching TRBD1. Germline V CDR1 and CDR2: LNHDA, SQIVND (reference sequence). The CDR3 extends over 16 amino acids. J gave up 4 bases and V 6 bases, and 13 bases lay outside the gene matches. This CDR3 reads CASSAGGAIIGTEAFF. CDR3 DNA sequence: TGTGCCAGTAGCGCAGGGGGCGCGATTATAGGCACTGAAGCTTTCTTT.

The chain uses TRBV7-2 and TRBJ1-4; D gene uncertain. V lost 1 base to trimming and J lost 10 bases, with 7 bases between them. This CDR3 has 12 amino acids. Per germline, CDR1 SGHTA and CDR2 FQGNSA. In nucleotides, the CDR3 is TGTGCCAGCAGCTTAGATTTGGGAAAACTGTTTTTT. This codes for CASSLDLGKLFF.

The chain joins TRBV18 to TRBJ1-1, with D maybe TRBD1 (6 bases). Germline CDR1 KGHSH, CDR2 LQKENI. The CDR3 has 14 residues. Deletions cut 6 bases from V and 0 bases from J, with 11 bases between. The CDR3 is CASSLDSMNTEAFF. The DNA for the CDR3 is TGTGCCAGCTCTCTGGACAGCATGAACACTGAAGCTTTCTTT.

This clone was counted between two and nine times. This chain uses TRBV3-1 (or the pseudogene TRBV3-2) with TRBJ1-1, with D possibly being TRBD1 (5 bases). Trimming cost V 2 bases and J 1 base, with 14 bases left between them. This CDR3 spans 16 amino acids. Germline assignment: CDR1 LGHDT and CDR2 YNNKEL (reference sequence). CDR3 protein: CASSQSRGIGNTEAFF. CDR3 nucleotide sequence: TGTGCCAGCAGCCAATCGAGGGGAATAGGGAACACTGAAGCTTTCTTT.